These 10 T cell receptor beta chains were sequenced from one sample in a study of T cells after yellow fever vaccination. A single record per CDR3 protein comes from TCRdb applying MiXCR to the 5' RACE reads. The table records around 50,000 distinct CDR3 sequences, approximately 7% of them present only once. Material: CD8+ T cells sorted from PBMCs, obtained around 16 days after the first yellow fever vaccination. Source of these receptors: a man younger than 30 who received the YFV17D yellow fever vaccine.

This clonotype was picked up many times. J is TRBJ1-5 and V is TRBV20-1; 8 bases are shared with TRBD1. This CDR3 is 13 amino acids long. Germline lookup yields CDR1 DFQATT and CDR2 SNEGSKA (reference sequence). Trimming cost V 6 bases and J 7 bases; bases outside gene matches: 8. The CDR3 loop reads CSARDRMKQPQHF. The CDR3 region has the DNA TGCAGTGCCCGGGACAGGATGAAGCAGCCCCAGCATTTT.

This clonotype appeared many times. The CDR3 region is CAWSVGQGAWYGYTF. The CDR3 DNA is TGTGCCTGGAGTGTAGGCCAGGGGGCATGGTATGGCTACACCTTC. This rearrangement joins TRBV30 to TRBJ1-2; 8 bases are shared with TRBD1. Trimming at V came to 0 bases and at J to 5 bases, leaving 8 bases not matched to a gene. This CDR3 region has 15 residues. Germline CDR1 GTSNPN, CDR2 SVGIG (reference sequence). The full variable domain, with the rest looked up from reference TRBV30 and TRBJ1-2, is SQTIHQWPATLVQPVGSPLSLECTVEGTSNPNLYWYRQAAGRGLQLLFYSVGIGQISSEVPQNLSASRPQDRQFILSSKKLLLSDSGFYLCAWSVGQGAWYGYTFGSGTRLTVV.

At least ten counts were recorded for this clonotype. This chain connects TRBV5-1 to TRBJ2-7, with D perhaps TRBD1 or TRBD2 (5 bases each). The V gene's germline CDR1 is SGHRS and CDR2 YFSETQ. The ends were cut back, 1 base at V and 0 bases at J, with 8 bases in the middle. CDR3 length equals 14 residues. CDR3 nucleotide sequence: TGCGCCAGCAGCTTGACGGGGACCTCCTACGAGCAGTACTTC. Translating it yields CASSLTGTSYEQYF. Looking up the rest from reference TRBV5-1 and TRBJ2-7 gives the full variable domain: KAGVTQTPRYLIKTRGQQVTLSCSPISGHRSVSWYQQTPGQGLQFLFEYFSETQRNKGNFPGRFSGRQFSNSRSEMNVSTLELGDSALYLCASSLTGTSYEQYFGPGTRLTVT.

There are many counts of this clonotype. The chain joins TRBV7-9 to TRBJ1-2, with TRBD1 matching over 9 bases. The germline V gene encodes CDR1 SEHNR and CDR2 FQNEAQ (reference sequence). With 5 bases clipped from V and 4 bases from J, the junction kept 14 bases outside the gene matches. The CDR3 covers 17 residues. CDR3 DNA sequence: TGTGCCAGCAGCCCAAGTCGCCCGGGACAGGGTACCTATGGCTACACCTTC. Its translation is CASSPSRPGQGTYGYTF.

This clonotype was observed at least ten times. V usage is TRBV4-3 and J usage is TRBJ1-1, with no clear D. Germline lookup yields CDR1 LGHNA and CDR2 YSLEER. Trimming stripped 1 base from V and 2 bases from J, with 8 bases between. The CDR3 contains 14 residues. CDR3 nucleotides: TGCGCCAGCAGCCAAGGGGTCGTTAACACTGAAGCTTTCTTT. Protein: CASSQGVVNTEAFF.

This clonotype was seen ten or more times. The gene calls are TRBV21-1 and TRBJ1-2; the table's D call TRBD1 went unverified against the DNA. TRBV21-1 is a known pseudogene. This CDR3 contains 14 residues. The CDR3: CASSKDGTGERYTF. The CDR3 DNA follows: TGTGCCAGCAGCAAAGATGGGACAGGGGAACGCTACACCTTC.

This clonotype was recorded at least ten times. CDR3 nucleotides: TGTGCCAGCAGTCGACAGGGGGCGTATGGCTACACCTTC. Translated: CASSRQGAYGYTF. This chain connects TRBV12-3 or TRBV12-4 to TRBJ1-2; 10 bases match TRBD1. V shed 5 bases, J shed 5 bases, and the junction held 2 bases outside the gene matches. The CDR3 has 13 amino acids.

The chain links TRBV5-6 to TRBJ2-7, with D perhaps TRBD1 (5 bases). The CDR3 is made up of 11 amino acids. Germline V gene data show CDR1 as SGHDT and CDR2 as YYEEEE. Trimming took off 5 bases at V and 4 bases at J, with 7 bases between the two ends. The CDR3 protein is CASSQGYEQYF. The DNA for the CDR3 is TGTGCCAGCAGTCAGGGTTACGAGCAGTACTTC.

This clonotype was detected ten times or more. The chain employs TRBV5-1 and TRBJ2-3, with 7 bases that match TRBD2. Germline V gene data show CDR1 as SGHRS and CDR2 as YFSETQ. With V trimmed by 0 bases and J by 2 bases, 12 bases remained unmatched. This CDR3 has 18 amino acids. The CDR3 loop is CASSLELALPISTDTQYF. The DNA for the CDR3 is TGCGCCAGCAGCTTGGAACTAGCGCTCCCAATATCCACAGATACGCAGTATTTT.

This clonotype showed up many times. V gene TRBV6-2 or TRBV6-3 combines with J gene TRBJ1-5; tentatively, D is TRBD1 (5 bases). The CDR3 runs 15 residues. Germline CDR1 and CDR2: MNHEY and SVGEGT. V shed 2 bases and J shed 3 bases, with 11 bases lying between them. The CDR3: CASSYNGAPNQPQHF. The CDR3, as DNA: TGTGCCAGCAGTTACAACGGGGCCCCCAATCAGCCCCAGCATTTT.